Shown below are 2 T cell receptor beta chains from a single sample sequenced in a study of cytomegalovirus exposure and HLA in healthy donors. The PCR made use of 60 Vbeta and 13 Jbeta primers. Profiling relied on immunoSEQ multiplex PCR, and the TCRdb table lists in-frame clones only, not all of them. Of around 120,000 clones listed, 15% to 17% are singletons. Source material: PBMCs. Receptors were obtained from a woman in her late teens or twenties in good health and CMV-seronegative.

This clone was observed a handful of times. The chain joins TRBV5-3 to TRBJ1-2; D gene unclear. TRBV5-3 carries the ORF label, with uncertain function. This CDR3 has 13 residues. The V gene lost 4 bases and the J gene lost 8 bases, with 15 bases spanning the gap. The CDR3 sequence: CARSLLRERGYTF. The DNA for the CDR3 is TGTGCCAGAAGCCTCTTGCGGGAGAGGGGCTACACCTTC.

This clone was counted only a few times. This chain connects TRBV9 to TRBJ2-2; unclear D gene. The CDR3 is made up of 13 amino acids. Trimming cost V 6 bases and J 4 bases, with 10 bases left between them. The germline CDR1 and CDR2 sequences are SGDLS and YYNGEE. The CDR3 DNA is TGTGCCAGCACCGAGTCAGGCACCGGGGAGCTGTTTTTT. Its translation: CASTESGTGELFF.